The 17 T cell receptor beta chains below all came from one sample that was sequenced in a study of cytomegalovirus exposure and HLA in healthy donors. In the PCR, 60 Vbeta and 13 Jbeta primers were used. The table came from immunoSEQ multiplex PCR; TCRdb's copy has only in-frame clones and leaves some out. Of 100,000 to 150,000 clones in the sample, 74% were seen once. The source material was PBMCs. The receptors shown here come from a woman aged 45-59 years in good health and CMV-seropositive.

The chain carries TRBV5-1 and TRBJ1-3; D uncertain. V lost 3 bases, J lost 2 bases, and 9 bases lay in between. The CDR3 is made up of 14 amino acids. In germline, CDR1 is SGHRS, CDR2 YFSETQ. The CDR3 region has the DNA TGCGCCAGCAGCTGGAGTTTAGCTGGAAACACCATATATTTT. Its protein is CASSWSLAGNTIYF.

This clone came up a few times. This chain uses TRBV7-6 with TRBJ2-5; D gene ambiguous. CDR3 length: 15 amino acids. Per the germline V gene, CDR1 is SGHVS and CDR2 is FNYEAQ. The V end was cut by 2 bases, the J end by 2 bases, with 12 bases between. The CDR3 DNA reads as TGTGCCAGCAGCTTACTCCCAGAAACACAAGAGACCCAGTACTTC. This translates into CASSLLPETQETQYF.

CDR3 protein: CASSLDTGSYNEQFF. The CDR3 DNA sequence: TGTGCCAGCAGCTTAGACACCGGCTCCTACAATGAGCAGTTCTTC. The V call is TRBV7-3, the J call TRBJ2-1; D unresolved. The CDR3 is made up of 15 amino acids. Trimming stripped 2 bases from V and 0 bases from J, with 8 bases between. Germline V lookup: CDR1 SGHTA, CDR2 FQGTGA.

J is TRBJ1-3 and V is TRBV5-3, with no clear D. TRBV5-3 qualifies as an ORF whose function is uncertain. The CDR3 spans 16 residues. With 0 bases removed from V and 4 bases from J, the gap between germline ends came to 14 bases. CDR3 protein: CARSLGTALGGNTIYF. CDR3 DNA: TGTGCCAGAAGCTTGGGGACTGCACTGGGCGGAAACACCATATATTTT.

The J gene is TRBJ1-2, the V gene TRBV10-2, with 9 nucleotides matching TRBD1. J gave up 7 bases and V 3 bases, and 9 bases lay outside the gene matches. This CDR3 has 15 residues. The germline V gene encodes CDR1 WSHSY and CDR2 SAAADI. The CDR3: CASSDRTGEFGGYTF. CDR3 sequence (DNA): TGCGCCAGCAGTGACCGGACAGGGGAGTTTGGTGGCTACACCTTC.

This sequence joins TRBV6-5 and TRBJ1-4; TRBD1 agrees at 10 bases. The CDR3 has 14 residues. CDR1 and CDR2 from the germline V gene are MNHEY and SVGAGI. V shed 10 bases, J shed 7 bases, and the junction held 9 bases outside the gene matches. CDR3 in DNA: TGTGCCACAGGACAGGGGGTCAGGTTTGAAAAACTGTTTTTT. Protein sequence: CATGQGVRFEKLFF.

This chain uses TRBV4-1 with TRBJ2-5; 7 bases are shared with TRBD1. The ends lost 2 bases at V and 5 bases at J; junction bases unmatched: 2. Germline CDR1 reads MGHRA; CDR2 reads YSYEKL. CDR3 length: 13 residues. The CDR3 reads CASSQLQGETQYF. The CDR3 nucleotides are TGCGCCAGCAGCCAACTACAGGGGGAGACCCAGTACTTC.

This sequence joins TRBV7-2 and TRBJ1-4; weak D call: TRBD1 (6 bases). The germline V and J ends were trimmed by 4 bases and 8 bases, with 11 bases remaining between them. Germline CDR1 SGHTA, CDR2 FQGNSA. CDR3 length equals 13 residues. In nucleotides, the CDR3 is TGTGCCAGCAGCTCGGGACAAACGGAAAAACTGTTTTTT. As protein: CASSSGQTEKLFF.

A few counts support this clone. The V gene is TRBV5-1, the J gene TRBJ1-6; D may be TRBD1 (5 bases). There are 13 residues in the CDR3. Trimming left V 0 bases short and J 16 bases short, with 14 bases between. The germline gives CDR1 SGHRS, CDR2 YFSETQ. CDR3: CASSLDLREPLHF. CDR3 in DNA: TGCGCCAGCAGCTTGGATCTCAGGGAACCACTCCACTTT.

The rearrangement joins TRBV11-2 to TRBJ1-1; 9 bases line up with TRBD1. The CDR3 extends over 15 amino acids. The J segment lost 6 bases and the V segment lost 5 bases, leaving 10 bases of the junction unmatched. Germline CDR1 SGHAT, CDR2 FQNNGV. For the CDR3, the DNA is TGTGCCAGCAGCCGAATCGGACAGGGGAAACCTGAAGCTTTCTTT. As protein: CASSRIGQGKPEAFF.

The chain uses TRBV9 and TRBJ1-3; TRBD1 might be the D (6 bases). V lost 3 bases and J 6 bases, leaving 10 bases between the germline ends. In germline, CDR1 is SGDLS, CDR2 YYNGEE. The CDR3 spans 13 residues. CDR3 sequence reads: CASSANRANTIYF. The CDR3 region has the DNA TGTGCCAGCAGCGCGAACAGGGCAAACACCATATATTTT. Looking up the rest from reference TRBV9 and TRBJ1-3 gives the full variable domain: DSGVTQTPKHLITATGQRVTLRCSPRSGDLSVYWYQQSLDQGLQFLIQYYNGEERAKGNILERFSAQQFPDLHSELNLSSLELGDSALYFCASSANRANTIYFGEGSWLTVV.

This chain links TRBV5-1 with TRBJ1-3; no firm D call. The germline V gene has CDR1 SGHRS and CDR2 YFSETQ. This CDR3 is 14 amino acids long. Trimming cost V 3 bases and J 0 bases, with 7 bases left between them. CDR3 loop: CASSSPGSGNTIYF. The CDR3 DNA sequence: TGCGCCAGCAGCTCCCCAGGCTCTGGAAACACCATATATTTT.

The chain joins TRBV5-1 to TRBJ1-4; tentative D call: TRBD1 (5 bases). This CDR3 has 15 residues. The germline V gene encodes CDR1 SGHRS and CDR2 YFSETQ. V shed 3 bases and J shed 6 bases, with 15 bases lying between them. CDR3 in amino acids: CASSSSMGPDEKLFF. The CDR3 DNA follows: TGCGCCAGCAGCTCCTCTATGGGGCCTGATGAAAAACTGTTTTTT.

The J gene is TRBJ1-2, the V gene TRBV18; 9 bases match TRBD1. Germline CDR1 and CDR2: KGHSH and LQKENI. Unmatched junction bases numbered 4, after V lost 4 bases and J lost 7 bases. CDR3 length: 13 residues. The CDR3 loop reads CASSLQGAVGYTF. CDR3 sequence (DNA): TGTGCCAGCTCACTACAGGGGGCTGTTGGCTACACCTTC. Based on the CDR3 plus reference TRBV18 and TRBJ1-2, the full variable domain is NAGVMQNPRHLVRRRGQEARLRCSPMKGHSHVYWYRQLPEEGLKFMVYLQKENIIDESGMPKERFSAEFPKEGPSILRIQQVVRGDSAAYFCASSLQGAVGYTFGSGTRLTVV.

The V call is TRBV1, the J call TRBJ2-7; the DNA was not compared with TRBD2, the D call given in the table. TRBV1 is a recognized pseudogene. CDR3 size: 13 residues. CDR3 in DNA: TGCACCAGCAGCCCCGGTCCCACCTACGAGCAGTACTTC. Residues: CTSSPGPTYEQYF.

The chain has TRBV29-1 and TRBJ2-7; D not certain. The length of the CDR3 is 10 residues. The germline V and J ends were trimmed by 5 bases and 4 bases, with 6 bases remaining between them. CDR1 and CDR2 from the germline V gene are SQVTM and ANQGSEA. CDR3: CSVITYEQYF. CDR3 sequence (DNA): TGCAGCGTTATTACATACGAGCAGTACTTC.

This sequence joins TRBV5-6 and TRBJ1-6; D is perhaps TRBD1 (6 bases). Between the trimmed V and J ends, which lost 3 bases and 9 bases, there was a span of 22 bases. The CDR3 is made up of 17 amino acids. CDR1 is SGHDT, CDR2 YYEEEE, per germline. CDR3 DNA sequence: TGTGCCAGCAGCTCACTACAGGGACGCCTCGTAGGTTCACCCCTCCACTTT. Translated: CASSSLQGRLVGSPLHF.